Presented here are 20 T cell receptor beta chains from one specimen sequenced in a study of shared clonotypes between healthy human individuals. Only CD45RO-negative cells positively selected for CCR7 counted as naive CD8 cells, so terminally differentiated effector memory CD45RA+ cells were excluded. The assay was immunoSEQ multiplex PCR, and TCRdb's table has in-frame clones only and misses some. Among about 1.9 million clones listed, 85% to 95% were seen once. Sequenced: naive CD8+ T cells from PBMCs. The receptors were sampled from a man aged 18 to 29 in good health. Some clones in this sample may be carry-over from other donors' samples.

Turning to this clone: The sample has other DNA sequences that encode this CDR3 too. J is TRBJ2-3 and V is TRBV28; D is uncertain. The CDR3 has 11 amino acids. The germline CDR1 and CDR2 sequences are MDHEN and SYDVKM. V shed 5 bases and J shed 0 bases, with 0 bases lying between them. The CDR3 reads CASSSTDTQYF. The CDR3 DNA sequence: TGTGCCAGCAGTAGCACAGATACGCAGTATTTT.

This chain joins TRBV25-1 and TRBJ2-7; perhaps TRBD2 as D (6 bases). Trimming removed 6 bases from V and 2 bases from J, with 20 bases in between. Germline CDR1 and CDR2: MGHDK and SYGVNS. The CDR3 has 16 amino acids. This CDR3 is CASSAAIGRGTYEQYF. The CDR3 DNA is TGTGCCAGCAGCGCCGCAATCGGGCGGGGAACCTACGAGCAGTACTTC.

In the case of this clone: This sample includes further DNA sequences coding for the same CDR3. The chain joins TRBV19 to TRBJ2-7, with 9 bases aligning to TRBD1. Germline V gene sequence: CDR1 LNHDA, CDR2 SQIVND (reference sequence). Trimming at V came to 4 bases and at J to 6 bases, leaving 7 bases not matched to a gene. CDR3 size: 14 residues. CDR3 DNA sequence: TGTGCCAGTAGTACCCCGGGACAGGGTGGCGAGCAGTACTTC. This gives the protein CASSTPGQGGEQYF.

In DNA, the CDR3 is TGTGCCAGCAGCGACACTACTAGTACGAACACCGGGGAGCTGTTTTTT. It specifies CASSDTTSTNTGELFF. The chain recombines TRBV9 with TRBJ2-2; D possibly corresponds to TRBD2 (5 bases). The germline V gene encodes CDR1 SGDLS and CDR2 YYNGEE. V was trimmed by 3 bases and J by 0 bases, leaving 12 bases between them. The CDR3 has 16 residues.

This chain connects TRBV7-9 to TRBJ1-1; D is ambiguous. From germline, CDR1 is SEHNR and CDR2 FQNEAQ (reference sequence). The CDR3 covers 12 residues. Trimming stripped 1 base from V and 6 bases from J, with 6 bases between. The CDR3 sequence: CASSLDKPEAFF. The CDR3 bases are TGTGCCAGCAGCTTAGATAAGCCTGAAGCTTTCTTT.

This sequence joins TRBV2 and TRBJ1-1; maybe TRBD1 (6 bases). The CDR3 length is 14 residues. Germline V gives CDR1 SNHLY, CDR2 FYNNEI. Deletions cut 5 bases from V and 8 bases from J, with 18 bases between. The CDR3: CASSHLDRIVEAFF. The CDR3 DNA is TGTGCCAGCAGTCACCTCGACAGGATAGTCGAAGCTTTCTTT.

This chain connects TRBV5-4 to TRBJ2-1; maybe TRBD2 (6 bases). Germline assignment: CDR1 SGHNT and CDR2 YYREEE (reference sequence). Trimming removed 6 bases from V and 0 bases from J, with 10 bases in between. This CDR3 has 14 residues. The CDR3 sequence: CASIQEGSYNEQFF. The DNA of the CDR3 is TGTGCCAGCATCCAGGAGGGCTCCTACAATGAGCAGTTCTTC.

This chain uses TRBV27 with TRBJ2-7; D is unresolved. Trimming pared 4 bases from V and 2 bases from J, leaving 9 bases between. From germline, CDR1 is MNHEY and CDR2 SMNVEV (reference sequence). The CDR3 runs 13 residues. DNA of the CDR3: TGTGCCAGCAGTTGGGCTCTAGCCTACGAGCAGTACTTC. Amino acid sequence: CASSWALAYEQYF.

In regard to this clone: Within the sample, other DNA sequences also encode this same CDR3. The chain links TRBV7-9 to TRBJ1-1, with D possibly matching TRBD1 (6 bases). Trimming shortened V by 1 base and J by 4 bases, and 7 bases separated the two germline ends. This CDR3 has 13 residues. CDR1 and CDR2 from the germline V gene are SEHNR and FQNEAQ (reference sequence). CDR3 in DNA: TGTGCCAGCAGCTTAGACAGGGCCACTGAAGCTTTCTTT. Translated, it gives CASSLDRATEAFF.

The chain couples TRBV6-1 to TRBJ2-5; no definite D call. The CDR3 is made up of 15 amino acids. V was clipped by 6 bases and J by 5 bases, with 19 bases between them. Germline CDR1 reads MNHNS; CDR2 reads SASEGT. The CDR3 reads CASSGGRGTLETQYF. CDR3 in DNA: TGTGCCAGCAGCGGCGGAAGAGGTACTTTGGAGACCCAGTACTTC.

The chain uses TRBV9 and TRBJ2-7; TRBD2 is a possible D gene (6 bases). Per the germline V gene, CDR1 is SGDLS and CDR2 is YYNGEE. The CDR3 is made up of 14 amino acids. V was clipped by 2 bases and J by 2 bases, with 11 bases between them. This CDR3 is CASSVADYPYEQYF. CDR3 sequence (DNA): TGTGCCAGCAGCGTTGCGGACTACCCCTACGAGCAGTACTTC. Together with reference TRBV9 and TRBJ2-7, the CDR3 gives the full variable domain: DSGVTQTPKHLITATGQRVTLRCSPRSGDLSVYWYQQSLDQGLQFLIQYYNGEERAKGNILERFSAQQFPDLHSELNLSSLELGDSALYFCASSVADYPYEQYFGPGTRLTVT.

This clone was detected a few times. V is TRBV6-5 and J is TRBJ2-2; TRBD2 aligns across 10 bases. V trimming: 7 bases; J trimming: 7 bases; junction bases outside the gene matches: 6. Germline V gives CDR1 MNHEY, CDR2 SVGAGI. CDR3 length equals 14 residues. CDR3: CASNRLAGRGELFF. In DNA, the CDR3 is TGTGCCAGCAATAGACTAGCGGGCCGCGGGGAGCTGTTTTTT.

This clone was seen a single time. This chain joins TRBV13 and TRBJ2-7, with 10 bases aligning to TRBD2. V gave up 5 bases and J gave up 6 bases; unmatched junction bases: 7. The CDR3 is made up of 14 amino acids. The germline V gene encodes CDR1 PRHDT and CDR2 FYEKMQ (reference sequence). Here the CDR3 reads CASSRGTSAFEQYF. The CDR3 bases are TGTGCCAGCAGCAGAGGGACTAGCGCCTTCGAGCAGTACTTC.

This clone was picked up one time. An end of the junction does not agree with germline; a read error may underlie this. This chain links TRBV2 with TRBJ2-1; no clear D gene. The CDR3 runs 10 residues. Germline assignment: CDR1 SNHLY and CDR2 FYNNEI. CDR3 nucleotide sequence: TGTGCCAGCAGGGAAGCCGAGCAGTTCTTC. Translation gives CASREAEQFF.

The chain combines TRBV27 with TRBJ2-7; TRBD2 aligns across 8 bases. V was pared by 9 bases and J by 6 bases, with 10 bases of the junction left unmatched. Germline CDR1 is MNHEY and CDR2 is SMNVEV (reference sequence). CDR3 length: 13 residues. Here the CDR3 DNA reads TGTGCCAGTCGAGCGGGAGAATACGCCGAGCAGTACTTC. It translates to CASRAGEYAEQYF.

This chain links TRBV29-1 with TRBJ1-2; the match to TRBD1 covers 7 bases. The CDR3 is made up of 13 amino acids. Per germline, CDR1 SQVTM and CDR2 ANQGSEA. V shed 6 bases, J shed 0 bases, and the junction held 4 bases outside the gene matches. The CDR3 DNA follows: TGCAGCGTCTGGGGACAGACTAACTATGGCTACACCTTC. Its translation is CSVWGQTNYGYTF.

The count of this clone is one. The V and J genes are TRBV7-8 and TRBJ2-2, with 10 bases that match TRBD2. Germline-derived CDR1 and CDR2 are SGHVS and FQNEAQ. This CDR3 has 17 amino acids. The V and J ends lost 4 bases and 5 bases, in that order; junction bases with no gene match: 10. The DNA of the CDR3 is TGTGCCAGCAGCTCTCCGGGACTAGCGACCCAAACCGGGGAGCTGTTTTTT. Protein: CASSSPGLATQTGELFF.

V is TRBV4-1 and J is TRBJ2-7, with D possibly TRBD2 on 5 matching bases. Per germline, CDR1 MGHRA and CDR2 YSYEKL. Trimming cost V 1 base and J 3 bases, with 10 bases left between them. The CDR3 contains 14 residues. In DNA, the CDR3 is TGCGCCAGCAGCCAAGCCTCCGGGGACTACGAGCAGTACTTC. Translating it yields CASSQASGDYEQYF.

This chain joins TRBV28 and TRBJ1-4; tentative D call: TRBD1 (5 bases). The CDR3 is made up of 15 amino acids. Per germline, CDR1 MDHEN and CDR2 SYDVKM. The V gene lost 9 bases and the J gene lost 2 bases, with 16 bases spanning the gap. CDR3 sequence reads: CASRSTGGTNEKLFF. CDR3 nucleotide sequence: TGTGCCAGTCGCTCCACAGGCGGGACTAATGAAAAACTGTTTTTT.

The chain links TRBV9 to TRBJ2-1, with 7 bases fitting TRBD2. The CDR3 totals 14 residues. The J segment lost 7 bases and the V segment lost 4 bases, leaving 8 bases of the junction unmatched. Germline V gene data show CDR1 as SGDLS and CDR2 as YYNGEE. CDR3 nucleotide sequence: TGTGCCAGCAGCCCAGGGACGGGGGGAAATGAGCAGTTCTTC. Its translation: CASSPGTGGNEQFF.